These 6 T cell receptor beta chains came from one sample sequenced in a study of cytomegalovirus exposure and HLA in healthy donors. The PCR made use of 60 Vbeta and 13 Jbeta primers. Clones were sequenced by immunoSEQ multiplex PCR, and TCRdb holds only the in-frame ones, with some missing. The table lists 25,000 to 30,000 clones, about 62% of them singletons. The source material was PBMCs. Receptor source: a male donor in good health and CMV-seropositive.

The chain couples TRBV10-1 to TRBJ2-5; D remains ambiguous. Germline V gives CDR1 WNHNN, CDR2 SYGVQD (reference sequence). V was clipped by 4 bases and J by 5 bases, with 11 bases between them. The CDR3 length is 13 residues. The CDR3 sequence: CASSVGVLETQYF. The CDR3 coding sequence is TGCGCCAGCAGTGTTGGAGTCCTGGAGACCCAGTACTTC.

The chain carries TRBV2 and TRBJ2-3; 9 bases align to TRBD2. This CDR3 is 14 amino acids long. From germline, CDR1 is SNHLY and CDR2 FYNNEI. V dropped 7 bases and J dropped 3; count of bases not matched to a gene: 5. The CDR3 sequence: CASNPAGGTDTQYF. The CDR3 DNA is TGTGCCAGCAATCCAGCGGGGGGAACAGATACGCAGTATTTT.

V usage is TRBV5-1 and J usage is TRBJ2-4; tentative D call: TRBD2 (6 bases). The V end was cut by 5 bases, the J end by 8 bases, with 14 bases between. CDR3 length equals 13 residues. CDR1 is SGHRS and CDR2 is YFSETQ in the germline V gene. The CDR3 bases are TGCGCCAGCAGTGGCCCGAGGGAGGACATTCAGTACTTC. Translation: CASSGPREDIQYF.

The CDR3 spells CSVHAGGGYTF. The DNA for the CDR3 is TGCAGCGTTCATGCCGGCGGTGGCTACACCTTC. The chain carries TRBV29-1 and TRBJ1-2; D uncertain. Germline-derived CDR1 and CDR2 are SQVTM and ANQGSEA. The CDR3 spans 11 residues. Trimming shortened V by 5 bases and J by 7 bases, and 11 bases separated the two germline ends.

V usage is TRBV12-5 and J usage is TRBJ2-3, with D tentatively TRBD2 (5 bases). The CDR3 runs to 11 residues. The ends were cut back, 4 bases at V and 7 bases at J, with 6 bases in the middle. Per germline, CDR1 LGHNT and CDR2 FRNRAP. The CDR3 here is CASGSDYTQYF. The DNA for the CDR3 is TGTGCTAGTGGTTCGGACTATACGCAGTATTTT. Based on the CDR3 plus reference TRBV12-5 and TRBJ2-3, the full variable domain is DARVTQTPRHKVTEMGQEVTMRCQPILGHNTVFWYRQTMMQGLELLAYFRNRAPLDDSGMPKDRFSAEMPDATLATLKIQPSEPRDSAVYFCASGSDYTQYFGPGTRLTVL.

The chain employs TRBV18 and TRBJ1-1, with D unresolved. Trimming stripped 1 base from V and 3 bases from J, with 9 bases between. The CDR3 totals 14 residues. Germline loops: CDR1 KGHSH, CDR2 LQKENI. CDR3 sequence reads: CASSPLRADTEAFF. CDR3 in DNA: TGTGCCAGCTCACCACTGCGAGCGGACACTGAAGCTTTCTTT.